This T cell receptor beta chain emerged from a study of T-cell reconstitution after alpha-beta-depleted transplantation in children. Preparing the TCRbeta library involved the use of unique molecular identifiers. A single record per CDR3 protein comes from TCRdb applying MiXCR to the PCR reads. The sample has around 500,000 distinct CDR3 sequences, roughly 23% seen once. This clonotype was detected a few times. The antigen is not known. CDR3 length: 14 amino acids. CDR1 SGHAT and CDR2 FQNNGV come from the germline V gene. Trimming removed 0 bases from V and 5 bases from J, with 9 bases in between. General study results and limits: Roughly two months post-transplant, alpha-beta T cells reportedly originated from several hundred graft clones that had expanded.

This chain joins TRBV11-2 and TRBJ2-3; D assignment may be TRBD1 or TRBD2 (5 bases each). Sequenced material: PBMCs, mostly from graft donor cells, taken 360 days after TCRalphabeta/CD19-depleted stem cell transplant. The clonotype originates from a boy younger than two who had a stem cell transplant for acute myeloid leukemia, so the T cells may come from the graft donor. CDR3: CASSLEGEGDTQYF. The CDR3 DNA sequence: TGTGCCAGCAGCTTAGAGGGGGAAGGAGATACGCAGTATTTT.